This is a list of T cell receptor beta chains from one sample in a study of shared clonotypes between healthy human individuals. Clones were read by immunoSEQ multiplex PCR, and TCRdb kept only the in-frame ones, dropping some. The sample gives approximately 1.5 million clones, about 98.5% of which show up once; approximately 0.4% is in the top ten. Sequences were obtained from naive CD4+ T cells sorted from blood. These receptor sequences come from a young man in good health. CDR3s include the opening cysteine and the closing phenylalanine or tryptophan. A D gene is named only where the DNA matches it firmly. Size is stated for part of the rows, as once, few or many counts, or as a class when the clone is expanded.

TRBV10-1	.	.	TRBJ1-2	CASSEDSNYGYTF	TGCGCCAGCAGCGAAGACAGCAACTATGGCTACACCTTC
TRBV5-6	TRBD2	.	TRBJ2-5	CASSRPSSGETQYF	TGTGCCAGCAGCCGACCGAGTAGCGGGGAGACCCAGTACTTC
TRBV18	.	.	TRBJ1-1	CASSPEIGAYAFF	TGTGCCAGCTCACCGGAGATAGGGGCGTATGCTTTCTTT
TRBV30	TRBD1	.	TRBJ1-1	CAYTTGVTEAFF	TGTGCCTATACCACAGGGGTCACTGAAGCTTTCTTT
TRBV7-6	.	.	TRBJ2-1	CASSFAEQAEQFF	TGTGCCAGCAGCTTTGCGGAGCAGGCTGAGCAGTTCTTC
TRBV15	TRBD2	.	TRBJ2-1	CATSRVFASGKYYNEQFF	TGTGCCACCAGCAGAGTGTTTGCTAGCGGGAAATACTACAATGAGCAGTTCTTC
TRBV18	TRBD2	.	TRBJ2-2	CASSPLGASGAHTGELFF	TGTGCCAGCTCACCACTTGGTGCTAGCGGGGCGCACACCGGGGAGCTGTTTTTT
TRBV5-1	TRBD2	.	TRBJ2-5	CASSSGLAGVMETQYF	TGCGCCAGCAGCTCGGGACTAGCGGGGGTAATGGAGACCCAGTACTTC
TRBV18	.	.	TRBJ2-1	CASSPKTFDEQFF	TGTGCCAGCTCACCAAAGACGTTCGATGAGCAGTTCTTC
TRBV15	.	.	TRBJ2-7	CATSRILGQGTTYEQYF	TGTGCCACCAGCCGGATCCTAGGGCAGGGCACAACCTACGAGCAGTACTTC
TRBV14	.	.	TRBJ1-5	CASSQGSQPQHF	TGTGCCAGCAGCCAAGGTAGCCAGCCCCAGCATTTT
TRBV7-2	.	.	TRBJ2-7	CASSLVSGADYEQYF	TGTGCCAGCAGCTTAGTTTCAGGGGCCGACTACGAGCAGTACTTC
TRBV28	.	.	TRBJ1-5	CASSLLGSNQPQHF	TGTGCCAGCAGTTTACTCGGGTCCAATCAGCCCCAGCATTTT
TRBV7-9	.	.	TRBJ2-6	CASSQPDGNSGANVLTF	TGTGCCAGCAGCCAACCCGACGGAAACTCTGGGGCCAACGTCCTGACTTTC
TRBV10-2	.	.	TRBJ2-7	CASRQVPYEQYF	TGCGCCAGCAGACAAGTACCCTACGAGCAGTACTTC
TRBV5-5	.	.	TRBJ1-3	CASSLAFGGNSGNTIYF	TGTGCCAGCAGCTTGGCCTTTGGGGGGAACTCTGGAAACACCATATATTTT
TRBV7-3	TRBD1	.	TRBJ1-4	CASSSRGVWTGSNEKLFF	TGTGCCAGCAGCTCACGCGGGGTTTGGACAGGCTCAAATGAAAAACTGTTTTTT
TRBV5-5	TRBD1	once	TRBJ2-5	CASSTPTGGVETQYF	TGTGCCAGCAGCACACCGACAGGGGGGGTGGAGACCCAGTACTTC
TRBV5-1	TRBD2	.	TRBJ2-2	CASSSGLVDGELFF	TGCGCCAGCAGCTCCGGACTAGTGGACGGGGAGCTGTTTTTT
TRBV13	.	.	TRBJ2-6	CASSLLGSGANVLTF	TGTGCCAGCAGCTTGTTAGGCTCTGGGGCCAACGTCCTGACTTTC
TRBV4-1	TRBD1	.	TRBJ2-7	CASSQGPLTGRGEQYF	TGCGCCAGCAGCCAAGGTCCCTTGACAGGGCGTGGCGAGCAGTACTTC
TRBV5-1	TRBD2	.	TRBJ2-1	CASSLELAGGGNEQFF	TGCGCCAGCAGCTTGGAACTAGCGGGAGGCGGAAATGAGCAGTTCTTC
TRBV10-2	TRBD2	.	TRBJ2-2	CASIGGRDTGELFF	TGCGCCAGCATTGGTGGGAGGGATACCGGGGAGCTGTTTTTT
TRBV6-1	TRBD1	.	TRBJ1-2	CASRQGDPNYGYTF	TGTGCCAGCAGACAGGGGGACCCTAACTATGGCTACACCTTC
TRBV5-1	.	.	TRBJ1-1	CASSPGWGNEAFF	TGCGCCAGCAGCCCGGGGTGGGGGAATGAAGCTTTCTTT
TRBV5-8	.	.	TRBJ1-4	CASSLRGATNEKLFF	TGTGCCAGCAGCCTCCGAGGCGCAACTAATGAAAAACTGTTTTTT
TRBV29-1	TRBD2	.	TRBJ2-7	CSAWGGIGSYEQYF	TGCAGCGCTTGGGGGGGTATTGGCTCCTACGAGCAGTACTTC
TRBV18	.	.	TRBJ2-3	CASSPPEGTDTQYF	TGTGCCAGCTCACCACCCGAAGGTACAGATACGCAGTATTTT
TRBV28	.	.	TRBJ2-1	CASSSITGYHNEQFF	TGTGCCAGCAGTTCAATTACAGGGTATCACAATGAGCAGTTCTTC
TRBV28	.	.	TRBJ1-5	CASSLYVDQPQHF	TGTGCCAGCAGTTTATATGTAGATCAGCCCCAGCATTTT
TRBV5-1	TRBD2	.	TRBJ2-5	CASSLELVGRAETQYF	TGCGCCAGCAGCTTGGAGTTGGTCGGGAGGGCCGAGACCCAGTACTTC
TRBV28	.	.	TRBJ2-7	CASSLTEAYEQYF	TGTGCCAGCAGTTTAACAGAAGCCTACGAGCAGTACTTC
TRBV29-1	TRBD1	.	TRBJ2-7	CSVASRGTYEQYF	TGCAGCGTTGCGAGCAGGGGGACCTACGAGCAGTACTTC
TRBV7-2	TRBD2	.	TRBJ2-7	CASSLTGTSGRAGQYF	TGTGCCAGCAGCCTGACCGGGACTAGCGGGAGGGCCGGGCAGTACTTC
TRBV7-2	.	once	TRBJ2-2	CASSFLWVGGELFF	TGTGCCAGCAGCTTCTTATGGGTTGGCGGGGAGCTGTTTTTT
TRBV4-3	.	.	TRBJ2-7	CASSQDLGGWDYEQYF	TGCGCCAGCAGCCAAGATTTGGGCGGGTGGGACTACGAGCAGTACTTC